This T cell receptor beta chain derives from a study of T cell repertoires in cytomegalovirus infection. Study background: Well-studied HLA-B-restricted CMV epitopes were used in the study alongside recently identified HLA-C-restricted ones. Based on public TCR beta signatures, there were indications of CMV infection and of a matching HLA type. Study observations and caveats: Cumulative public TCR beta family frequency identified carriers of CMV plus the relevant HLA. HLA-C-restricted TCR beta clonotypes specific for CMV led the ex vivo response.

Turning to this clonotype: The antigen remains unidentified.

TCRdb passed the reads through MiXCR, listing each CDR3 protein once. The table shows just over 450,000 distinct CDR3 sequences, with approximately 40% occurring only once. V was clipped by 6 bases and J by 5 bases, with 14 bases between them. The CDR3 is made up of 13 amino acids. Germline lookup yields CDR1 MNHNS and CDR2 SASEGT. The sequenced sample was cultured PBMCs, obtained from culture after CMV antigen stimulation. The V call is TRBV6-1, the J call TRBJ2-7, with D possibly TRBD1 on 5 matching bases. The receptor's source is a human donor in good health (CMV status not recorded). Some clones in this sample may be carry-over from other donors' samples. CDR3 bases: TGTGCCAGCAGCAAAATCCTAGGGGACGAGCAGTACTTC. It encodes CASSKILGDEQYF.